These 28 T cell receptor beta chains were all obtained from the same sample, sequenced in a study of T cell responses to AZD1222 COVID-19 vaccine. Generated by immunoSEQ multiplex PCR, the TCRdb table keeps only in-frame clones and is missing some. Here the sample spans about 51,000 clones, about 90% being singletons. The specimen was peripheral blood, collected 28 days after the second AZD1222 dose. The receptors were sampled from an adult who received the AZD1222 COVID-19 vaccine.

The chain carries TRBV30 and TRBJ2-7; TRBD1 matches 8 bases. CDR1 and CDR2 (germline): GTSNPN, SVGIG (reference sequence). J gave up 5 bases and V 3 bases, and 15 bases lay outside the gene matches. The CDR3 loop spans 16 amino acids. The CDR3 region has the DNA TGTGCCTGGAGCCCTACCGACAGGGGAGTTAACGACGAGCAGTACTTC. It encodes CAWSPTDRGVNDEQYF.

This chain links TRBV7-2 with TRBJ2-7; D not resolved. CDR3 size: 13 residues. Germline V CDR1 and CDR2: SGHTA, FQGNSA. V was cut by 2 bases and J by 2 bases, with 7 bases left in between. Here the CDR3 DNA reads TGTGCCAGCAGCTTAACCCATGCCTACGAGCAGTACTTC. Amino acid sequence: CASSLTHAYEQYF.

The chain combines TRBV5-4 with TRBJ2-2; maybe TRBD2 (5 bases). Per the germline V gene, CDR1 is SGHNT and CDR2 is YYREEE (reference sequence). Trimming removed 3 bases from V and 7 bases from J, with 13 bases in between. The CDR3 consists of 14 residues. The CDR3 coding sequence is TGTGCCAGCAGCTACAAGGACCGGGGCGGGGAGCTGTTTTTT. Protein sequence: CASSYKDRGGELFF.

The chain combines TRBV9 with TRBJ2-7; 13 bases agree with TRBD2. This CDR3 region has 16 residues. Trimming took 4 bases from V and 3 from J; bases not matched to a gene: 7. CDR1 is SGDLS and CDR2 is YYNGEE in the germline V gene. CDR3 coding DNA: TGTGCCAGCAGCCGAGAGGGACTAGCGGGGAGCTACGAGCAGTACTTC. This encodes CASSREGLAGSYEQYF.

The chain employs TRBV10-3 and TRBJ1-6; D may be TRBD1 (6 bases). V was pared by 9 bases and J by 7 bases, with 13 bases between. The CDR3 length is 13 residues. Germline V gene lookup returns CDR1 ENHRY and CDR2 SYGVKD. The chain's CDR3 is CAIQTGANSPLHF. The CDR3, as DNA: TGTGCCATACAGACAGGCGCGAATTCACCCCTCCACTTT.

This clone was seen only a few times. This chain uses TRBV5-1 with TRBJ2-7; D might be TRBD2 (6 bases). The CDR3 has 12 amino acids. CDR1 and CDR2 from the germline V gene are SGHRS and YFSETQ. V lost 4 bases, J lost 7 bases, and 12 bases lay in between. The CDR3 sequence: CASSNPGGEQYF. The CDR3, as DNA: TGCGCCAGCAGCAACCCCGGGGGAGAGCAGTACTTC.

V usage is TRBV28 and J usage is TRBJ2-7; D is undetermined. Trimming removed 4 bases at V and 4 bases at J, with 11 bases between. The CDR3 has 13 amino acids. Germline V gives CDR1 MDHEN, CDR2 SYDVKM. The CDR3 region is CASSSSIWYEQYF. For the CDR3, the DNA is TGTGCCAGCAGTTCCTCAATCTGGTACGAGCAGTACTTC.

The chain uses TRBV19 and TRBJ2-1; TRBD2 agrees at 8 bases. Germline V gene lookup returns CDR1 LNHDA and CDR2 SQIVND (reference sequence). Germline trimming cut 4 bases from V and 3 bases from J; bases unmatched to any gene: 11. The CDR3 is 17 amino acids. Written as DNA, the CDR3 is TGTGCCAGTAGTACCCCCGGGGTAGCGGGACGCTACAATGAGCAGTTCTTC. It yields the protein CASSTPGVAGRYNEQFF.

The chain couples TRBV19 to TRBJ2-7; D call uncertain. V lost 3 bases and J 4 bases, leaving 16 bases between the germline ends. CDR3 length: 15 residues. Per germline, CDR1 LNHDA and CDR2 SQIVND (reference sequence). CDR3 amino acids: CASSIGPSLDYEQYF. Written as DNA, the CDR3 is TGTGCCAGTAGTATCGGACCTTCCTTGGATTACGAGCAGTACTTC.

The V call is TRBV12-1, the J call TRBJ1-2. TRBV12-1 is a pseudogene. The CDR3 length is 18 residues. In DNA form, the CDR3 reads TGTGCCAGCACCGCCAGAGACAAAAGGATGGAGGCTAACTATGGCTACACCTTC. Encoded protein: CASTARDKRMEANYGYTF.

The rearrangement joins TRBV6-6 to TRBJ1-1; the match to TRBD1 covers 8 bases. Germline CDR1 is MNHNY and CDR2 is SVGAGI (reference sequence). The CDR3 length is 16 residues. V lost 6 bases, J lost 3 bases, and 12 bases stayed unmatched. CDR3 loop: CASRPTGGRRDTEAFF. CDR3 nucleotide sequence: TGTGCCAGCAGGCCTACAGGGGGACGGCGGGACACTGAAGCTTTCTTT.

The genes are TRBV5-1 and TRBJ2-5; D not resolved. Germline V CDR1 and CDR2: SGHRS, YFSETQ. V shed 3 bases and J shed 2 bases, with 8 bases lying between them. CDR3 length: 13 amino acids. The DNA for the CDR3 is TGCGCCAGCAGCTGGGCGTTTCAAGAGACCCAGTACTTC. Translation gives CASSWAFQETQYF.

The CDR3: CASSLVPADTQYF. The DNA of the CDR3 is TGCGCCAGCAGCTTGGTGCCCGCAGATACGCAGTATTTT. The V call is TRBV5-1, the J call TRBJ2-3; D not certain. V lost 0 bases to trimming and J lost 4 bases, with 6 bases between them. Germline V gene lookup returns CDR1 SGHRS and CDR2 YFSETQ. This CDR3 has 13 residues.

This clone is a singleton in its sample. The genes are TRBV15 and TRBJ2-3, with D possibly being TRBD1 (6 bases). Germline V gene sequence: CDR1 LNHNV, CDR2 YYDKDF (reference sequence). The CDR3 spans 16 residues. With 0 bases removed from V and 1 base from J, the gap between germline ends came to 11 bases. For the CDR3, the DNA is TGTGCCACCAGCAGAGAATTAGCAGGGGGCACAGATACGCAGTATTTT. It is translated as CATSRELAGGTDTQYF.

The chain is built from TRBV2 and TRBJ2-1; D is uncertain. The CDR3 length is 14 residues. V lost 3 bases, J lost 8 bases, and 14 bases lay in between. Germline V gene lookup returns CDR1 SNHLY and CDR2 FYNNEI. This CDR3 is CASSDGFVSDEQFF. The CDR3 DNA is TGTGCCAGCAGTGATGGGTTTGTTTCGGATGAGCAGTTCTTC.

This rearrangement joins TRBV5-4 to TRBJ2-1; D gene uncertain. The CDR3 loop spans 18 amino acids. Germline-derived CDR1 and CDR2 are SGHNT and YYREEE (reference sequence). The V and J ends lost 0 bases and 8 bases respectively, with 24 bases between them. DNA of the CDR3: TGTGCCAGCAGCTTGGCCGTGGCTCCAGTGTCCCGGCTGGATGAGCAGTTCTTC. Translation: CASSLAVAPVSRLDEQFF.

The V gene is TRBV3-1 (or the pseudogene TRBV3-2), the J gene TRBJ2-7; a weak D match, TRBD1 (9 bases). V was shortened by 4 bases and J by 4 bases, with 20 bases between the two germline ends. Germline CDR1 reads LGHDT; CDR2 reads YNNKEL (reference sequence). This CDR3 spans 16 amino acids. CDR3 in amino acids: CASSPGGGTGYYEQYF. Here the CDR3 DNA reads TGTGCCAGCAGCCCCGGGGGGGGGACAGGGTATTACGAGCAGTACTTC.

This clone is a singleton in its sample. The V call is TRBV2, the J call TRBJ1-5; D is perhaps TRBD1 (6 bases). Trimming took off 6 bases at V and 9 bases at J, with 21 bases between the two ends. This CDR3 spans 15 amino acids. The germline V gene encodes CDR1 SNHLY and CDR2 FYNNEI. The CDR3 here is CASRSRGGLGAPQHF. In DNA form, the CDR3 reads TGTGCCAGCAGATCCCGGGGGGGACTGGGGGCGCCCCAGCATTTT.

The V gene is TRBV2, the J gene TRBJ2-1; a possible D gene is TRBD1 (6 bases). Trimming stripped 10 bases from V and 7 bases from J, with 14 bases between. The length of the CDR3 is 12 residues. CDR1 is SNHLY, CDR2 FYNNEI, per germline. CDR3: CATFGDINEQFF. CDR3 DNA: TGTGCCACCTTCGGGGACATTAATGAGCAGTTCTTC.

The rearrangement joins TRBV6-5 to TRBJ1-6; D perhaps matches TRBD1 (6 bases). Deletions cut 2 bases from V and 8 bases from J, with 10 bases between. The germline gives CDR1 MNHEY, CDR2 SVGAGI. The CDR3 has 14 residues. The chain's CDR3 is CASSYRGTDSPLHF. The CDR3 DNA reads TGTGCCAGCAGTTACAGGGGGACGGATTCACCCCTCCACTTT.

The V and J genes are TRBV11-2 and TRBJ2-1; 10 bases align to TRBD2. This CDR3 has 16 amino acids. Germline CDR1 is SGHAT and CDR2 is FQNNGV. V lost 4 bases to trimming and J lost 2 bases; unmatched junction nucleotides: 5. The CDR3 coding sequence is TGTGCCAGCAGCTGGACTAGCGGAACCACCTACAATGAGCAGTTCTTC. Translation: CASSWTSGTTYNEQFF.

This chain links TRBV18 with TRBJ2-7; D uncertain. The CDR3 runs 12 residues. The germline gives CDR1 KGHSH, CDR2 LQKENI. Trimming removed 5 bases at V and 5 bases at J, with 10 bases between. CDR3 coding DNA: TGTGCCAGCTCATCCTCTTTAGACGAGCAGTACTTC. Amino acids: CASSSSLDEQYF.

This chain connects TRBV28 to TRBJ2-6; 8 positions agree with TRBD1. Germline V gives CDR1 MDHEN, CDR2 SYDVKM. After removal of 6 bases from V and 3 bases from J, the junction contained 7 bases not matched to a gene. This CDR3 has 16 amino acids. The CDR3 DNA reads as TGTGCCAGCAGCCTTACAGGGGGAGGTGGGGCCAACGTCCTGACTTTC. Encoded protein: CASSLTGGGGANVLTF.

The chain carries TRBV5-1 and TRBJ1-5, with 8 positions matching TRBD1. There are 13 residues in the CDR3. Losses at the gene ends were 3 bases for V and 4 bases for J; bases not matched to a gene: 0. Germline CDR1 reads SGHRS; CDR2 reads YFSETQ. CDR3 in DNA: TGCGCCAGCAGCTGGACAGGGAATCAGCCCCAGCATTTT. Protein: CASSWTGNQPQHF.

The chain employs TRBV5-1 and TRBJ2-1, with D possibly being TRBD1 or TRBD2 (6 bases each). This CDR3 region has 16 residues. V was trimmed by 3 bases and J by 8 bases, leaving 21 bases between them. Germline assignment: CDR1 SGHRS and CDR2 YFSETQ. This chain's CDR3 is CASSSGWGALVHEQFF. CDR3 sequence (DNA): TGCGCCAGCAGCTCCGGGTGGGGGGCGCTTGTCCATGAGCAGTTCTTC.

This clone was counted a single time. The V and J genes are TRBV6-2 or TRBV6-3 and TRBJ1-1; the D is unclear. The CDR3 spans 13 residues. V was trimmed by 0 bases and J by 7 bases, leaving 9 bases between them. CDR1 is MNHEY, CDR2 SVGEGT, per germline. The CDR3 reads CASSYSKKNEAFF. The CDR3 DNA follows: TGTGCCAGCAGTTACTCGAAAAAGAATGAAGCTTTCTTT.

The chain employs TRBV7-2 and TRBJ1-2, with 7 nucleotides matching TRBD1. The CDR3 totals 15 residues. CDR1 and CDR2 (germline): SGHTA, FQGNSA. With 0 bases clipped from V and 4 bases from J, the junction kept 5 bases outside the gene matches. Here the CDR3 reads CASSLAFGQAYGYTF. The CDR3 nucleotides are TGTGCCAGCAGCTTAGCGTTCGGACAGGCCTATGGCTACACCTTC.

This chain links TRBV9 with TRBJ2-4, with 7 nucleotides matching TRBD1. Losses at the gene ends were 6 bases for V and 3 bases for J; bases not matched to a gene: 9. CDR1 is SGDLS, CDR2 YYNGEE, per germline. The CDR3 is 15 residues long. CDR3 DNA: TGTGCCAGCACCACGGCTCGGGACAGCAAAAACATTCAGTACTTC. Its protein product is CASTTARDSKNIQYF.